Listed below are T cell receptor beta chains from one sample, sequenced in a study of cytomegalovirus exposure and HLA in healthy donors. Profiling relied on immunoSEQ multiplex PCR, and the TCRdb table lists in-frame clones only, not all of them. The table records 89,000 or so clones, approximately 84% of them present only once. The source material was PBMCs. The receptors here all came from a woman between 18 and 29 years old in good health and CMV-seropositive. The CDR3 runs from the conserved cysteine through the conserved F or W. A D gene is named only where the DNA matches it firmly. Rows give clone size only sometimes, using once, few, many, or a class for an expanded clone.

v_gene: TRBV19
abundance: -
d_gene: -
j_gene: TRBJ1-2
CDR3aa: CASKTTGINYGYTF
CDR3nt: TGTGCCAGTAAGACGACAGGAATTAACTATGGCTACACCTTC

v_gene: TRBV30
abundance: -
d_gene: -
j_gene: TRBJ2-7
CDR3aa: CASGLGVYEQYF
CDR3nt: TGTGCCTCCGGTCTCGGGGTCTACGAGCAGTACTTC

v_gene: TRBV6-6
abundance: few
d_gene: -
j_gene: TRBJ1-1
CDR3aa: CASSYLPNTEAFF
CDR3nt: TGTGCCAGCAGTTACCTCCCGAACACTGAAGCTTTCTTT

v_gene: TRBV4-1
abundance: -
d_gene: TRBD2
j_gene: TRBJ2-1
CDR3aa: CASSLGLANNEQFF
CDR3nt: TGCGCCAGCAGCCTAGGACTAGCGAACAATGAGCAGTTCTTC

v_gene: TRBV19
abundance: -
d_gene: TRBD1
j_gene: TRBJ1-6
CDR3aa: CASTVRDSNYNSPLHF
CDR3nt: TGTGCCAGTACCGTCCGGGACAGCAATTATAATTCACCCCTCCACTTT

v_gene: TRBV6-5
abundance: -
d_gene: TRBD2
j_gene: TRBJ2-7
CDR3aa: CASSLTSGRYEQYF
CDR3nt: TGTGCCAGCAGTTTGACTAGCGGGAGGTACGAGCAGTACTTC

v_gene: TRBV5-8
abundance: once
d_gene: -
j_gene: TRBJ2-7
CDR3aa: CANGLRYEQYF
CDR3nt: TGTGCCAACGGTCTGCGCTACGAGCAGTACTTC

v_gene: TRBV19
abundance: -
d_gene: TRBD2
j_gene: TRBJ2-1
CDR3aa: CASSILGTSGTNEQFF
CDR3nt: TGTGCCAGTAGTATACTCGGGACTAGCGGGACCAATGAGCAGTTCTTC

v_gene: TRBV19
abundance: -
d_gene: -
j_gene: TRBJ2-3
CDR3aa: CASSSQADTQYF
CDR3nt: TGTGCCAGTAGTTCTCAGGCAGATACGCAGTATTTT

v_gene: TRBV10-3
abundance: -
d_gene: -
j_gene: TRBJ2-1
CDR3aa: CAISESPDNEQFF
CDR3nt: TGTGCCATCAGTGAGTCGCCAGACAATGAGCAGTTCTTC

v_gene: TRBV28
abundance: -
d_gene: TRBD1
j_gene: TRBJ1-3
CDR3aa: CASSLRTGFGNTIYF
CDR3nt: TGTGCCAGCAGTTTGCGGACAGGGTTCGGAAACACCATATATTTT

v_gene: TRBV7-2
abundance: -
d_gene: -
j_gene: TRBJ1-5
CDR3aa: CASAPVGQPQHF
CDR3nt: TGTGCCAGCGCTCCGGTTGGTCAGCCCCAGCATTTT

v_gene: TRBV6-1
abundance: -
d_gene: -
j_gene: TRBJ2-1
CDR3aa: CASSEVGVSYNEQFF
CDR3nt: TGTGCCAGCAGTGAAGTTGGAGTATCCTACAATGAGCAGTTCTTC

v_gene: TRBV5-1
abundance: few
d_gene: -
j_gene: TRBJ2-7
CDR3aa: CASSFYGERDEQYF
CDR3nt: TGCGCCAGCAGCTTTTATGGTGAGCGCGACGAGCAGTACTTC

v_gene: TRBV7-8
abundance: -
d_gene: -
j_gene: TRBJ2-7
CDR3aa: CASSSDREDFYEQYF
CDR3nt: TGTGCCAGCAGCTCCGACAGGGAGGATTTCTACGAGCAGTACTTC

v_gene: TRBV5-1
abundance: -
d_gene: TRBD2
j_gene: TRBJ2-7
CDR3aa: CASSLTSGSYEQYF
CDR3nt: TGCGCCAGCAGCTTGACTAGCGGGAGTTACGAGCAGTACTTC

v_gene: TRBV5-1
abundance: few
d_gene: -
j_gene: TRBJ2-7
CDR3aa: CASSLAGEQYF
CDR3nt: TGCGCCAGCAGCTTGGCCGGCGAGCAGTACTTC

v_gene: TRBV7-9
abundance: -
d_gene: TRBD1
j_gene: TRBJ2-3
CDR3aa: CASSDLRDRFPDTQYF
CDR3nt: TGTGCCAGCAGCGATCTAAGGGACAGATTTCCAGATACGCAGTATTTT

v_gene: TRBV29-1
abundance: -
d_gene: TRBD1
j_gene: TRBJ1-2
CDR3aa: CSAQGQVSVNYGYTF
CDR3nt: TGCAGCGCCCAGGGACAGGTCTCCGTTAACTATGGCTACACCTTC

v_gene: TRBV18
abundance: -
d_gene: TRBD1
j_gene: TRBJ1-1
CDR3aa: CASENRGEDTEAFF
CDR3nt: TGTGCCAGCGAAAACAGGGGTGAGGACACTGAAGCTTTCTTT

v_gene: TRBV29-1
abundance: -
d_gene: -
j_gene: TRBJ2-3
CDR3aa: CSVRGQRSNTDTQYF
CDR3nt: TGCAGCGTTCGAGGTCAACGTTCCAACACAGATACGCAGTATTTT

v_gene: TRBV27
abundance: -
d_gene: -
j_gene: TRBJ1-1
CDR3aa: CASREGNWMNTEAFF
CDR3nt: TGTGCCAGCAGGGAGGGAAATTGGATGAACACTGAAGCTTTCTTT

v_gene: TRBV6-5
abundance: -
d_gene: TRBD1
j_gene: TRBJ1-1
CDR3aa: CASSFDRGLGTEAFF
CDR3nt: TGTGCCAGCAGTTTCGACAGGGGGCTCGGGACTGAAGCTTTCTTT

v_gene: TRBV18
abundance: once
d_gene: -
j_gene: TRBJ2-7
CDR3aa: CASSPKGFFGGDEQYF
CDR3nt: TGTGCCAGCTCACCGAAGGGGTTCTTTGGGGGCGACGAGCAGTACTTC

v_gene: TRBV7-7
abundance: -
d_gene: TRBD2
j_gene: TRBJ2-5
CDR3aa: CASSFGLAGPEVQYF
CDR3nt: TGTGCTAGCAGCTTTGGGTTAGCGGGGCCCGAGGTCCAGTACTTC

v_gene: TRBV23-1
abundance: -
d_gene: TRBD1
j_gene: TRBJ2-7
CDR3aa: CASSQRGQGGSYEQYF
CDR3nt: TGCGCCAGCAGTCAGCGGGGACAGGGAGGGTCCTACGAGCAGTACTTC

v_gene: TRBV4-2
abundance: -
d_gene: -
j_gene: TRBJ2-2
CDR3aa: CASSSYSHTGGGDTGELFF
CDR3nt: TGTGCCAGCAGCTCGTACTCCCACACTGGGGGAGGAGACACCGGGGAGCTGTTTTTT

v_gene: TRBV6-1
abundance: -
d_gene: -
j_gene: TRBJ2-6
CDR3aa: CASSGSGSSGANVLTF
CDR3nt: TGTGCCAGCAGTGGGTCCGGGAGCTCTGGGGCCAACGTCCTGACTTTC

v_gene: TRBV29-1
abundance: -
d_gene: -
j_gene: TRBJ2-7
CDR3aa: CSVGLGLAKGGEQYF
CDR3nt: TGCAGCGTCGGGTTGGGACTCGCGAAGGGAGGCGAGCAGTACTTC

v_gene: TRBV30
abundance: -
d_gene: TRBD2
j_gene: TRBJ2-1
CDR3aa: CAWSFPASGRWRGNNEQFF
CDR3nt: TGTGCCTGGAGTTTCCCGGCTAGCGGGAGGTGGAGGGGGAACAATGAGCAGTTCTTC

v_gene: TRBV6-1
abundance: -
d_gene: TRBD1
j_gene: TRBJ2-7
CDR3aa: CASSDWTGATYEQYF
CDR3nt: TGTGCCAGCAGTGACTGGACAGGGGCCACCTACGAGCAGTACTTC

v_gene: TRBV27
abundance: -
d_gene: TRBD1
j_gene: TRBJ1-6
CDR3aa: CASSFGTGARSPLHF
CDR3nt: TGTGCCAGCAGTTTCGGGACAGGGGCAAGGTCACCCCTCCACTTT

v_gene: TRBV11-3
abundance: -
d_gene: -
j_gene: TRBJ2-7
CDR3aa: CASSLGPGQMYF
CDR3nt: TGTGCCAGCAGCTTAGGCCCGGGACAAATGTACTTC

v_gene: TRBV27
abundance: -
d_gene: -
j_gene: TRBJ1-2
CDR3aa: CASSSPTGNPLHGYTF
CDR3nt: TGTGCCAGCAGTTCACCTACAGGGAACCCTCTCCATGGCTACACCTTC

v_gene: TRBV6-1
abundance: -
d_gene: TRBD2
j_gene: TRBJ2-1
CDR3aa: CASSEPSGNNEQFF
CDR3nt: TGTGCCAGCAGTGAGCCTAGCGGAAACAATGAGCAGTTCTTC

v_gene: TRBV5-1
abundance: few
d_gene: -
j_gene: TRBJ2-2
CDR3aa: CASSSGQNTGELFF
CDR3nt: TGCGCCAGCAGCTCAGGACAGAACACCGGGGAGCTGTTTTTT

v_gene: TRBV9
abundance: -
d_gene: -
j_gene: TRBJ1-3
CDR3aa: CASSPQGSFSGNTIYF
CDR3nt: TGTGCCAGCAGCCCCCAGGGCAGCTTCTCTGGAAACACCATATATTTT

v_gene: TRBV6-5
abundance: few
d_gene: -
j_gene: TRBJ1-1
CDR3aa: CASKGLGVNTEAFF
CDR3nt: TGTGCCAGCAAAGGACTCGGGGTAAACACTGAAGCTTTCTTT

v_gene: TRBV5-5
abundance: once
d_gene: -
j_gene: TRBJ2-5
CDR3aa: CASSLAFREETQYF
CDR3nt: TGTGCCAGCAGCTTGGCCTTCAGGGAAGAGACCCAGTACTTC

v_gene: TRBV7-9
abundance: -
d_gene: TRBD1
j_gene: TRBJ1-6
CDR3aa: CASSLSRWGPGQYNSPLHF
CDR3nt: TGTGCCAGCAGCTTAAGTCGGTGGGGACCGGGACAGTATAATTCACCCCTCCACTTT

v_gene: TRBV4-1
abundance: -
d_gene: TRBD2
j_gene: TRBJ2-2
CDR3aa: CASSRTSGDTGELFF
CDR3nt: TGCGCCAGCAGCAGGACTAGCGGTGACACCGGGGAGCTGTTTTTT

v_gene: TRBV5-1
abundance: -
d_gene: -
j_gene: TRBJ1-5
CDR3aa: CASSPRPAGDQPQHF
CDR3nt: TGCGCCAGCAGCCCCCGACCGGCCGGGGATCAGCCCCAGCATTTT

v_gene: TRBV7-9
abundance: -
d_gene: -
j_gene: TRBJ2-7
CDR3aa: CASSGGALAVYEQYF
CDR3nt: TGTGCCAGCAGCGGAGGTGCGTTGGCAGTCTACGAGCAGTACTTC

v_gene: TRBV27
abundance: -
d_gene: -
j_gene: TRBJ1-2
CDR3aa: CVSSLWGRTDSREGYTF
CDR3nt: TGTGTCAGCAGTTTATGGGGAAGGACAGACTCCCGAGAGGGCTACACCTTC

v_gene: TRBV6-6
abundance: -
d_gene: -
j_gene: TRBJ2-2
CDR3aa: CASSRDTRNTGELFF
CDR3nt: TGTGCCAGCAGTCGGGACACTCGGAACACCGGGGAGCTGTTTTTT

v_gene: TRBV7-9
abundance: -
d_gene: TRBD1
j_gene: TRBJ2-5
CDR3aa: CASSWGQVSETQYF
CDR3nt: TGTGCCAGCAGCTGGGGACAGGTATCGGAGACCCAGTACTTC